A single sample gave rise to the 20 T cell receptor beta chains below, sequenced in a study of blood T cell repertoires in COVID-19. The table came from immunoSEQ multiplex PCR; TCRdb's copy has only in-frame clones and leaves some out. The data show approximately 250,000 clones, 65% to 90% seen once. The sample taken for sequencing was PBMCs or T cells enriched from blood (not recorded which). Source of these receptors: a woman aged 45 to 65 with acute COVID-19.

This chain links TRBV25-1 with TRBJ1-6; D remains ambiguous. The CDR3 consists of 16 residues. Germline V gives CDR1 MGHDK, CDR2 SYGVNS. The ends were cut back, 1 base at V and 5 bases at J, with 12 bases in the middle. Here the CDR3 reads CASSESTTWHNSPLHF. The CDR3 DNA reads TGTGCCAGCAGTGAATCGACAACCTGGCATAATTCACCCCTCCACTTT.

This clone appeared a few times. This CDR3 reads CASGGGSPLHF. The CDR3 coding sequence is TGTGCCAGCGGGGGGGGTTCACCCCTCCACTTT. This chain links TRBV6-1 with TRBJ1-6; a weak D match, TRBD1 (5 bases). The CDR3 spans 11 residues. With 8 bases removed from V and 9 bases from J, the gap between germline ends came to 8 bases. Germline CDR1 reads MNHNS; CDR2 reads SASEGT.

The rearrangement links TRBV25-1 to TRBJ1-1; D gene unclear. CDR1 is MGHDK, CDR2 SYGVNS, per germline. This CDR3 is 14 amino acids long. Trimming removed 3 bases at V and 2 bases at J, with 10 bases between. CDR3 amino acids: CASSDGQFNTEAFF. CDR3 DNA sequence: TGTGCCAGCAGTGATGGCCAGTTCAACACTGAAGCTTTCTTT. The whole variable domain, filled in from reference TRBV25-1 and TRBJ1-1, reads EADIYQTPRYLVIGTGKKITLECSQTMGHDKMYWYQQDPGMELHLIHYSYGVNSTEKGDLSSESTVSRIRTEHFPLTLESARPSHTSQYLCASSDGQFNTEAFFGQGTRLTVV.

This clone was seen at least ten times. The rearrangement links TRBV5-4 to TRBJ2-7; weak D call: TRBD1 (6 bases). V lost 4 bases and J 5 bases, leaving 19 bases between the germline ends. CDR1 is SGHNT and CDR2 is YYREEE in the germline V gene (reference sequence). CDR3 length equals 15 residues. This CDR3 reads CASSPGSQGMDEQYF. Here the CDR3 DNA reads TGTGCCAGCAGCCCAGGGAGCCAGGGGATGGACGAGCAGTACTTC.

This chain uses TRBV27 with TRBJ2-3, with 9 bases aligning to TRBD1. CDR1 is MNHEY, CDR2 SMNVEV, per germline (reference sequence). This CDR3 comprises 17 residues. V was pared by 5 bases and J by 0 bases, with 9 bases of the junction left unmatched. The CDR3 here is CASSRQGVDYSTDTQYF. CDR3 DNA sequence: TGTGCCAGCAGTAGACAGGGGGTGGACTATAGCACAGATACGCAGTATTTT.

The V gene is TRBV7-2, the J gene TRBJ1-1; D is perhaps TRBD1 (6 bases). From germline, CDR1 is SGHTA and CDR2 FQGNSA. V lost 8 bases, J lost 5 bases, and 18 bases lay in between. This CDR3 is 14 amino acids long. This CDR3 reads CASRRAGAVTEAFF. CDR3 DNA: TGTGCCAGCCGAAGGGCGGGGGCAGTGACTGAAGCTTTCTTT.

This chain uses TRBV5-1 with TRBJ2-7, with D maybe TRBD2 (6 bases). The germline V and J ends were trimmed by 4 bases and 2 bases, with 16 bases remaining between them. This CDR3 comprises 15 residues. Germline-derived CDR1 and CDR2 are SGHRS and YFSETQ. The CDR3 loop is CASSLWEASPYEQYF. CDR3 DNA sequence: TGCGCCAGCAGCCTCTGGGAGGCCTCCCCCTACGAGCAGTACTTC.

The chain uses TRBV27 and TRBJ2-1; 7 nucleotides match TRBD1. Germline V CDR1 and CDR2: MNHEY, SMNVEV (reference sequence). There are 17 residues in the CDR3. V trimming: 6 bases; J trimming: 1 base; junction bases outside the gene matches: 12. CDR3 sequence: CASSHLKGTVSYNEQFF. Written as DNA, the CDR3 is TGTGCCAGCAGCCACCTTAAAGGGACAGTATCCTACAATGAGCAGTTCTTC.

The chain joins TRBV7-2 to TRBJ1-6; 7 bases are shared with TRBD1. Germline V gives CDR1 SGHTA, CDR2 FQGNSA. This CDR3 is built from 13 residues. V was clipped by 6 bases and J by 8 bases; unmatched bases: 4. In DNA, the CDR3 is TGTGCCAGCAGATCTACAGGGGATTCACCCCTCCACTTT. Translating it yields CASRSTGDSPLHF.

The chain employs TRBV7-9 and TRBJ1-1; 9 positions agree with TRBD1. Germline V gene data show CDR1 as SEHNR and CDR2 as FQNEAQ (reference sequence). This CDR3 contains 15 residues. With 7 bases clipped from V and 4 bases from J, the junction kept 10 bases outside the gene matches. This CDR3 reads CASTLPDRGGTEAFF. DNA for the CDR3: TGTGCCAGCACCCTCCCCGACAGGGGGGGCACTGAAGCTTTCTTT.

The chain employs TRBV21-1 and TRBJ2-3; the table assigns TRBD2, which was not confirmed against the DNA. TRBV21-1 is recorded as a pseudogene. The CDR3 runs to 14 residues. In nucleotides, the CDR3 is TGTGCCAGCAGCAAAGCCTCTAGCACAGATACGCAGTATTTT. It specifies CASSKASSTDTQYF.

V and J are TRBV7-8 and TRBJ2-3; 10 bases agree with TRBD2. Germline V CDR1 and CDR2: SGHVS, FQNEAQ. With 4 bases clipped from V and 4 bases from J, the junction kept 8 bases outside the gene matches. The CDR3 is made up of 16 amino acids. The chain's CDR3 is CASSSGGLAGADTQYF. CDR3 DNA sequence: TGTGCCAGCAGCTCAGGGGGGCTAGCGGGGGCAGATACGCAGTATTTT. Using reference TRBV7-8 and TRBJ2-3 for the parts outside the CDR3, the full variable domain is GAGVSQSPRYKVAKRGQDVALRCDPISGHVSLFWYQQALGQGPEFLTYFQNEAQLDKSGLPSDRFFAERPEGSVSTLKIQRTQQEDSAVYLCASSSGGLAGADTQYFGPGTRLTVL.

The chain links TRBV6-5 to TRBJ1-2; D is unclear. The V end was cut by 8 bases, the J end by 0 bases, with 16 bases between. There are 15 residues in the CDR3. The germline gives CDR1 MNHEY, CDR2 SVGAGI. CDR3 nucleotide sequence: TGTGCCAGCCGACGCTCATCGGGGACTAACTATGGCTACACCTTC. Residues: CASRRSSGTNYGYTF.

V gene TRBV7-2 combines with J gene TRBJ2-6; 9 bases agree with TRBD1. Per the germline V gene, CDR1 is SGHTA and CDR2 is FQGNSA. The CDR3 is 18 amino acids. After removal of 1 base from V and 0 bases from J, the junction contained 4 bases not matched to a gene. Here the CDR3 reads CASSLGGTGLSGANVLTF. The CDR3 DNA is TGTGCCAGCAGCTTAGGAGGGACAGGGCTCTCTGGGGCCAACGTCCTGACTTTC.

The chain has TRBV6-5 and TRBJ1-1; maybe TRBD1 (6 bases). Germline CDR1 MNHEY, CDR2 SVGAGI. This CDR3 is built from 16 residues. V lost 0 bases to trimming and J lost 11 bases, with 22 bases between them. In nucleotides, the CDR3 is TGTGCCAGCAGTTACTCCGGCGGGTTTTCCGCAAGGGGGGCTTTCTTT. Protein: CASSYSGGFSARGAFF.

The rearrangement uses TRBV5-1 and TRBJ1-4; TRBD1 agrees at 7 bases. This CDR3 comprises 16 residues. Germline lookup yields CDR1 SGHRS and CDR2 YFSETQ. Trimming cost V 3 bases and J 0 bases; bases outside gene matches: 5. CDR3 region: CASSYTGVATNEKLFF. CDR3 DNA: TGCGCCAGCAGCTATACAGGGGTTGCAACTAATGAAAAACTGTTTTTT.

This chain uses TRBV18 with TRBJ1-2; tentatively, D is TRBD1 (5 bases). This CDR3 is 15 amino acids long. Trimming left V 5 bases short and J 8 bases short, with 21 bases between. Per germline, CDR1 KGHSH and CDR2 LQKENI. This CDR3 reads CASSSSTDLYEGYTF. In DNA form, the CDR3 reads TGTGCCAGCTCATCTTCGACAGACCTCTATGAAGGCTACACCTTC.

The CDR3 reads CASSLRQGINSPLHF. The CDR3, as DNA: TGTGCCAGTAGTCTTCGACAGGGAATTAATTCACCCCTCCACTTT. This chain joins TRBV19 and TRBJ1-6, with TRBD1 matching 7 bases. With V trimmed by 5 bases and J by 6 bases, 7 bases remained unmatched. The CDR3 is made up of 15 amino acids. From germline, CDR1 is LNHDA and CDR2 SQIVND (reference sequence).

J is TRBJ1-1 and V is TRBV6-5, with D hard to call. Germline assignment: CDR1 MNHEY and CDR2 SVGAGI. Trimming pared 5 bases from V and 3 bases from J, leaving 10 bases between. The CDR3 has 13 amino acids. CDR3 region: CASSSGRYTEAFF. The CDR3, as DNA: TGTGCCAGCAGTAGCGGACGGTACACTGAAGCTTTCTTT.

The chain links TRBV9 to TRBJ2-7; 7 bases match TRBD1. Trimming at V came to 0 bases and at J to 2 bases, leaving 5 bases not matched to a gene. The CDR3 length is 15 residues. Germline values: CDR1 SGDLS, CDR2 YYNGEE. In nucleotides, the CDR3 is TGTGCCAGCAGCGTAGGACAGGGTAAAACCTACGAGCAGTACTTC. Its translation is CASSVGQGKTYEQYF.